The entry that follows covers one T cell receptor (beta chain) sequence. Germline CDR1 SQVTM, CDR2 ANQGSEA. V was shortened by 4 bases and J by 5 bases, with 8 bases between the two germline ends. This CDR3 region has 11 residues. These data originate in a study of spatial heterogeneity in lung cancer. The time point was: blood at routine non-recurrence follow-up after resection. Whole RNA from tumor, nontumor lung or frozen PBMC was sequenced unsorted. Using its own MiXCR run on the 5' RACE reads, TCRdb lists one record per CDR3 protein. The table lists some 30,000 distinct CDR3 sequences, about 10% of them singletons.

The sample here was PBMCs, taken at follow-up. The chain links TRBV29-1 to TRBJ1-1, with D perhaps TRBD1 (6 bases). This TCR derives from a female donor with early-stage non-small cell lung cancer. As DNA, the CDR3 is TGCAGCGTTGGAGGGGGAACTGAAGCTTTCTTT. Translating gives CSVGGGTEAFF.